Below, 20 T cell receptor beta chains from the same sample are listed, as sequenced in a study of cytomegalovirus exposure and HLA in healthy donors. PCR amplification relied on 60 Vbeta primers (plus 13 Jbeta primers). Libraries were prepared by immunoSEQ multiplex PCR; TCRdb keeps only in-frame clonotypes and omits some of them. The sample has about 160,000 clones; approximately 80% are singletons. Sequences were obtained from PBMCs. All receptors derive from a man in his forties or fifties in good health and CMV-seropositive.

The V and J genes are TRBV29-1 and TRBJ1-2, with a possible D match to TRBD1 (5 bases). V lost 3 bases and J 1 base, leaving 9 bases between the germline ends. Germline-derived CDR1 and CDR2 are SQVTM and ANQGSEA. The CDR3 runs to 13 residues. Here the CDR3 reads CSVERQNNYGYTF. The DNA for the CDR3 is TGCAGCGTTGAGAGACAGAATAACTATGGCTACACCTTC. Full variable domain (missing parts from reference TRBV29-1 and TRBJ1-2): SAVISQKPSRDICQRGTSLTIQCQVDSQVTMMFWYRQQPGQSLTLIATANQGSEATYESGFVIDKFPISRPNLTFSTLTVSNMSPEDSSIYLCSVERQNNYGYTFGSGTRLTVV.

This chain uses TRBV10-2 with TRBJ1-2; 7 bases align to TRBD1. CDR3 length: 16 residues. Germline CDR1 WSHSY, CDR2 SAAADI. V was clipped by 2 bases and J by 4 bases; unmatched bases: 10. The CDR3 spells CASSEQTGKGAYGYTF. The DNA of the CDR3 is TGCGCCAGCAGTGAGCAAACAGGGAAGGGGGCCTATGGCTACACCTTC.

This clone turned up a few times. The chain combines TRBV7-3 with TRBJ1-5, with a possible D match to TRBD1 (5 bases). Germline V CDR1 and CDR2: SGHTA, FQGTGA. This CDR3 has 14 amino acids. V dropped 2 bases and J dropped 2 bases, with 7 bases sitting between them. CDR3 in DNA: TGTGCCAGCAGCTTATCGGGGGGCAATCAGCCCCAGCATTTT. This codes for CASSLSGGNQPQHF.

The chain employs TRBV19 and TRBJ1-1; no reliable D call. Germline loops: CDR1 LNHDA, CDR2 SQIVND (reference sequence). The CDR3 is 13 amino acids. Trimming took 7 bases from V and 0 from J, leaving 9 bases between them. The CDR3 region has the DNA TGTGCCAGTAATTGGGCGATGAACACTGAAGCTTTCTTT. Protein product: CASNWAMNTEAFF.

The rearrangement joins TRBV9 to TRBJ2-5; 8 bases line up with TRBD1. CDR1 and CDR2 from the germline V gene are SGDLS and YYNGEE. After removal of 3 bases from V and 4 bases from J, the junction contained 5 bases not matched to a gene. The CDR3 consists of 14 residues. Written as DNA, the CDR3 is TGTGCCAGCAGCGCCTCAGGGGGCGCAGAGACCCAGTACTTC. This encodes CASSASGGAETQYF.

The J gene is TRBJ2-7, the V gene TRBV5-4; 10 bases match TRBD1. The germline CDR1 and CDR2 sequences are SGHNT and YYREEE (reference sequence). This CDR3 contains 14 residues. With 3 bases clipped from V and 5 bases from J, the junction kept 5 bases outside the gene matches. Written as DNA, the CDR3 is TGTGCCAGCAGCTACGACAGGGGGCAACACGAGCAGTACTTC. Translated: CASSYDRGQHEQYF.

This clone has more than one count but fewer than ten. It is likely a read error, because the conserved phenylalanine at the end of the CDR3 is missing. The DNA is omitted, as the CDR3 cannot be located on it reliably, and the CDR3 follows TCRdb's listing. The CDR3 sequence: CAWSDGANTEAFL. The genes are TRBV30 and TRBJ1-1; TRBD1, the table's D call, was not compared with the DNA. Germline-derived CDR1 and CDR2 are GTSNPN and SVGIG (reference sequence). The CDR3 is made up of 13 amino acids, end residues included.

This clone turned up a few times. V is TRBV9 and J is TRBJ2-3; 7 bases are a match to TRBD2. The CDR3 sequence is 15 residues long. After removal of 2 bases from V and 2 bases from J, the junction contained 5 bases not matched to a gene. Per the germline V gene, CDR1 is SGDLS and CDR2 is YYNGEE. This chain's CDR3 is CASSVTAGTTDTQYF. The CDR3 coding sequence is TGTGCCAGCAGCGTCACAGCGGGAACCACAGATACGCAGTATTTT.

The gene calls are TRBV5-1 and TRBJ2-2, with D unclear. The CDR3 consists of 15 residues. Germline V gives CDR1 SGHRS, CDR2 YFSETQ. Trimming took 2 bases from V and 2 from J, leaving 10 bases between them. In nucleotides, the CDR3 is TGCGCCAGCAGCTTAGACTTTTACAACACCGGGGAGCTGTTTTTT. It encodes CASSLDFYNTGELFF.

V and J are TRBV9 and TRBJ2-3, with D perhaps matching TRBD1 (5 bases). Per germline, CDR1 SGDLS and CDR2 YYNGEE. This CDR3 is built from 16 residues. Between the trimmed V and J ends, which lost 0 bases and 0 bases, there was a span of 11 bases. CDR3 DNA sequence: TGTGCCAGCAGCGTAGATTTAGGGGCTAGCACAGATACGCAGTATTTT. As protein: CASSVDLGASTDTQYF.

V gene TRBV5-8 combines with J gene TRBJ2-5, with TRBD2 matching 11 bases. Germline assignment: CDR1 SGHTS and CDR2 YDEGEE. Germline trimming cut 7 bases from V and 0 bases from J; bases unmatched to any gene: 11. The CDR3 length is 17 residues. The CDR3 sequence: CASPTSRLAGYQETQYF. CDR3 in DNA: TGTGCCAGCCCCACATCCCGACTAGCGGGGTACCAAGAGACCCAGTACTTC. Using reference TRBV5-8 and TRBJ2-5 for the parts outside the CDR3, the full variable domain is EAGVTQSPTHLIKTRGQQATLRCSPISGHTSVYWYQQALGLGLQFLLWYDEGEERNRGNFPPRFSGRQFPNYSSELNVNALELEDSALYLCASPTSRLAGYQETQYFGPGTRLLVL.

The J gene is TRBJ2-7, the V gene TRBV7-9; 11 positions agree with TRBD1. V trimming: 1 base; J trimming: 4 bases; junction bases outside the gene matches: 6. Germline values: CDR1 SEHNR, CDR2 FQNEAQ (reference sequence). CDR3 length equals 16 residues. DNA for the CDR3: TGTGCCAGCAGCTTAGGGACAGGGGGCAGAAGGTACGAGCAGTACGTC. Translating gives CASSLGTGGRRYEQYV.

The chain employs TRBV11-2 and TRBJ2-7; TRBD1 matches at 9 bases. The ends lost 5 bases at V and 0 bases at J; junction bases unmatched: 11. From germline, CDR1 is SGHAT and CDR2 FQNNGV. CDR3 size: 17 residues. The CDR3 DNA follows: TGTGCCAGCAGCACCCCCAGGGGGACAGGGACCTCCTACGAGCAGTACGTC. This translates into CASSTPRGTGTSYEQYV.

The chain combines TRBV14 with TRBJ2-5; D not resolved. The CDR3 has 15 residues. With 0 bases removed from V and 0 bases from J, the gap between germline ends came to 8 bases. Per germline, CDR1 SGHDN and CDR2 FVKESK. The CDR3 protein is CASSQDISYQETQYF. CDR3 DNA sequence: TGTGCCAGCAGCCAAGATATCTCGTACCAAGAGACCCAGTACTTC. Combining the CDR3 with reference TRBV14 and TRBJ2-5 gives the whole variable domain EAGVTQFPSHSVIEKGQTVTLRCDPISGHDNLYWYRRVMGKEIKFLLHFVKESKQDESGMPNNRFLAERTGGTYSTLKVQPAELEDSGVYFCASSQDISYQETQYFGPGTRLLVL.

CDR3 amino acids: CASSSGRPETQYF. The CDR3 DNA reads TGTGCCAGCAGCAGTGGGCGTCCAGAGACCCAGTACTTC. This chain joins TRBV7-6 and TRBJ2-5; D uncertain. The CDR3 spans 13 residues. V was shortened by 5 bases and J by 4 bases, with 11 bases between the two germline ends. Looked up from germline, CDR1 is SGHVS and CDR2 is FNYEAQ.

The chain employs TRBV21-1 and TRBJ1-1. TRBV21-1 is annotated as a pseudogene. The CDR3 consists of 15 residues. CDR3 amino acids: CASSKGRERDTEAFF. The CDR3 DNA reads as TGTGCCAGCAGCAAAGGCCGGGAGCGGGACACTGAAGCTTTCTTT.

The CDR3 sequence: CASSIRRGRDGYTF. The CDR3 region has the DNA TGTGCCAGTAGTATCCGGAGGGGCAGGGATGGCTACACCTTC. The chain joins TRBV19 to TRBJ1-2; a weak D match, TRBD1 (5 bases). CDR1 is LNHDA, CDR2 SQIVND, per germline (reference sequence). V lost 3 bases to trimming and J lost 6 bases, with 14 bases between them. This CDR3 has 14 residues.

The rearrangement joins TRBV27 to TRBJ1-2, with a possible D match to TRBD1 (5 bases). V lost 5 bases to trimming and J lost 0 bases, with 13 bases between them. Germline CDR1 reads MNHEY; CDR2 reads SMNVEV (reference sequence). This CDR3 region has 15 residues. The CDR3 is CASSPHSTANYGYTF. The CDR3 DNA reads as TGTGCCAGCAGTCCCCATTCGACAGCTAACTATGGCTACACCTTC.

V is TRBV5-1 and J is TRBJ1-6; 9 nucleotides align to TRBD1. This CDR3 has 16 amino acids. Germline V gene data show CDR1 as SGHRS and CDR2 as YFSETQ. V dropped 0 bases and J dropped 6; count of bases not matched to a gene: 4. The CDR3 region is CASSLAKTGGNSPLHF. In DNA form, the CDR3 reads TGCGCCAGCAGCTTGGCGAAGACAGGGGGTAATTCACCCCTCCACTTT.

The rearrangement joins TRBV10-3 to TRBJ2-5; D is uncertain. The V end lost 1 base, the J end lost 0 bases, and 6 bases lay between the germline ends. Germline CDR1 is ENHRY and CDR2 is SYGVKD. The CDR3 contains 14 residues. The CDR3 here is CAISELTDQETQYF. In DNA form, the CDR3 reads TGTGCCATCAGTGAGTTAACGGACCAAGAGACCCAGTACTTC.